The 21 T cell receptor beta chains in this list originate from one sample, sequenced in a study of response to subunit inactivated influenza vaccine. TCRdb re-analysed the RT-PCR reads in MiXCR, keeping a single row per CDR3 protein. The sample lists about 700,000 distinct CDR3 sequences, around 13% occurring once. Sequences were derived from PBMCs from blood, sampled 14 to 15 days before vaccination. Receptors originate from a man aged 45-65 years who received an inactivated influenza vaccine.

The chain links TRBV20-1 to TRBJ2-7; 8 bases fit TRBD2. CDR1 is DFQATT, CDR2 SNEGSKA, per germline (reference sequence). V lost 0 bases and J lost 1; bases outside the gene matches: 5. The CDR3 loop spans 15 amino acids. The CDR3 DNA reads as TGCAGTGCTAGAGATCCCGCGGGAGGATCCTACGAGCAGTACTTC. Translated, it gives CSARDPAGGSYEQYF.

The CDR3 coding sequence is TGTGCCAGCCGGGACAGGATTTACACAGATACGCAGTATTTT. This encodes CASRDRIYTDTQYF. This rearrangement joins TRBV6-1 to TRBJ2-3, with TRBD1 identical over 8 bases. The V gene end was trimmed by 8 bases and the J gene end by 2 bases; junction bases not matched to a gene: 6. The germline CDR1 and CDR2 sequences are MNHNS and SASEGT. CDR3 length equals 14 residues.

In this sample, this clonotype turned up a few times. The CDR3 spells CASSSAGTGHGYTF. In DNA, the CDR3 is TGCGCCAGCAGCTCGGCCGGGACAGGGCATGGCTACACCTTC. The genes are TRBV5-1 and TRBJ1-2, with 9 positions matching TRBD1. After removal of 3 bases from V and 6 bases from J, the junction contained 6 bases not matched to a gene. This CDR3 region has 14 residues. Germline values: CDR1 SGHRS, CDR2 YFSETQ.

This chain uses TRBV9 with TRBJ2-7; D is possibly TRBD1 or TRBD2 (5 bases each). Germline V lookup: CDR1 SGDLS, CDR2 YYNGEE. Trimming took off 3 bases at V and 2 bases at J, with 15 bases between the two ends. This CDR3 contains 15 residues. As DNA, the CDR3 is TGTGCCAGCAGCGCAACTACCGGGACGGCCTACGAGCAGTACTTC. It yields the protein CASSATTGTAYEQYF.

The gene calls are TRBV9 and TRBJ2-4; a possible D gene is TRBD1 (6 bases). Germline V lookup: CDR1 SGDLS, CDR2 YYNGEE. Deletions cut 3 bases from V and 6 bases from J, with 13 bases between. The CDR3 extends over 14 amino acids. This CDR3 reads CASSGDPGVNIQYF. In nucleotides, the CDR3 is TGTGCCAGCAGCGGGGACCCAGGGGTAAACATTCAGTACTTC.

The chain employs TRBV5-6 and TRBJ1-2, with 9 bases lining up with TRBD1. Losses at the gene ends were 6 bases for V and 7 bases for J; bases not matched to a gene: 16. Germline-derived CDR1 and CDR2 are SGHDT and YYEEEE. This CDR3 is built from 16 residues. CDR3 protein: CASNKPGGDRVAGYTF. Here the CDR3 DNA reads TGTGCCAGCAACAAACCTGGCGGGGACAGGGTGGCTGGCTACACCTTC.

The table lists this clonotype with a few counts. The chain is built from TRBV18 and TRBJ2-5; 7 bases are shared with TRBD2. Unmatched junction bases numbered 3, after V lost 8 bases and J lost 3 bases. This CDR3 has 12 residues. Per germline, CDR1 KGHSH and CDR2 LQKENI. The CDR3 coding sequence is TGTGCCAGCCGGGGACTAAAAGAGACCCAGTACTTC. It specifies CASRGLKETQYF.

This clonotype occurred a few times. The genes are TRBV20-1 and TRBJ2-1, with D unresolved. Trimming shortened V by 1 base and J by 7 bases, and 23 bases separated the two germline ends. The CDR3 runs 17 residues. Germline CDR1 reads DFQATT; CDR2 reads SNEGSKA (reference sequence). The CDR3 bases are TGCAGTGCTAGAGCTACCCTCCCTGGGCTACTACGGAATGAGCAGTTCTTC. Its translation is CSARATLPGLLRNEQFF.

The rearrangement links TRBV20-1 to TRBJ2-3; 7 nucleotides match TRBD1. J gave up 2 bases and V 6 bases, and 8 bases lay outside the gene matches. Per germline, CDR1 DFQATT and CDR2 SNEGSKA (reference sequence). The CDR3 consists of 14 residues. The CDR3 is CSANGQENTDTQYF. Written as DNA, the CDR3 is TGCAGTGCCAACGGACAGGAGAACACAGATACGCAGTATTTT.

This clonotype was observed a handful of times. The chain recombines TRBV29-1 with TRBJ1-2, with TRBD1 as a possible D gene (6 bases). The CDR3 sequence is 11 residues long. Germline CDR1 is SQVTM and CDR2 is ANQGSEA. Trimming left V 6 bases short and J 8 bases short, with 13 bases between. For the CDR3, the DNA is TGCAGCGTACTTCAGGGGAACGGCTACACCTTC. Protein product: CSVLQGNGYTF.

V and J are TRBV12-3 or TRBV12-4 and TRBJ2-5; the D gene is possibly TRBD2 (5 bases). V dropped 1 base and J dropped 2 bases, with 11 bases sitting between them. This CDR3 has 15 amino acids. CDR3 residues: CASSLDLALQETQYF. As DNA, the CDR3 is TGTGCCAGCAGTTTAGATTTAGCGCTACAAGAGACCCAGTACTTC.

This clonotype was seen at least ten times. This sequence joins TRBV29-1 and TRBJ1-4, with TRBD1 as a possible D gene (6 bases). CDR1 is SQVTM and CDR2 is ANQGSEA in the germline V gene. CDR3 length equals 13 residues. Trimming removed 6 bases from V and 13 bases from J, with 21 bases in between. The CDR3 protein is CSVLRDLGGGLFF. CDR3 DNA: TGCAGCGTCCTCCGGGACCTTGGGGGCGGACTGTTTTTT.

Only a few counts were recorded for this clonotype. The V call is TRBV7-9, the J call TRBJ2-7; TRBD1 agrees at 10 bases. CDR1 and CDR2 from the germline V gene are SEHNR and FQNEAQ (reference sequence). The CDR3 runs to 14 residues. J lost 6 bases, V lost 6 bases, and 8 bases had no gene match. The CDR3 DNA reads TGTGCCAGCAGTCCGACAGGGGGCATGGCCGAGCAGTACTTC. This gives the protein CASSPTGGMAEQYF.

The table lists this clonotype with a few counts. The chain couples TRBV7-8 to TRBJ2-5, with 8 nucleotides matching TRBD1. V lost 5 bases to trimming and J lost 4 bases; unmatched junction nucleotides: 9. CDR3 size: 15 residues. Germline V gene data show CDR1 as SGHVS and CDR2 as FQNEAQ. The CDR3 DNA reads as TGTGCCAGCAGCAAACGGACAGGGAAGGGAGAGACCCAGTACTTC. Translation: CASSKRTGKGETQYF.

This clonotype has just a few counts. The V call is TRBV20-1, the J call TRBJ2-3, with 9 bases aligning to TRBD1. Losses at the gene ends were 5 bases for V and 3 bases for J; bases not matched to a gene: 6. This CDR3 is built from 14 residues. CDR1 is DFQATT, CDR2 SNEGSKA, per germline (reference sequence). The CDR3 DNA sequence: TGCAGTGCTTTCCGGGACAGGGTGACAGATACGCAGTATTTT. Encoded protein: CSAFRDRVTDTQYF.

J is TRBJ2-7 and V is TRBV20-1; the D is unclear. The CDR3 runs 16 residues. V was pared by 0 bases and J by 1 base, with 16 bases between. In germline, CDR1 is DFQATT, CDR2 SNEGSKA (reference sequence). The CDR3 spells CSARDLGRFESYEQYF. CDR3 sequence (DNA): TGCAGTGCTAGAGATCTCGGGCGGTTCGAGTCCTACGAGCAGTACTTC.

This clonotype was seen a few times. The chain combines TRBV28 with TRBJ2-1, with D possibly being TRBD2 (6 bases). This CDR3 region has 14 residues. CDR1 is MDHEN and CDR2 is SYDVKM in the germline V gene. The ends were cut back, 2 bases at V and 5 bases at J, with 10 bases in the middle. Written as DNA, the CDR3 is TGTGCCAGCAGTTTAATGGCGGGGAACAATGAGCAGTTCTTC. Its protein is CASSLMAGNNEQFF.

This clonotype was seen ten or more times. The chain recombines TRBV12-3 or TRBV12-4 with TRBJ1-5; the D gene is possibly TRBD1 (5 bases). The V and J ends lost 5 bases and 3 bases respectively, with 8 bases between them. This CDR3 region has 13 residues. CDR3 coding DNA: TGTGCCAGCAGTGGGACCATCAATCAGCCCCAGCATTTT. Encoded protein: CASSGTINQPQHF.

The sample holds a few counts of this clonotype. This sequence joins TRBV15 and TRBJ1-2, with D maybe TRBD1 (6 bases). Germline V gives CDR1 LNHNV, CDR2 YYDKDF (reference sequence). Between the trimmed V and J ends, which lost 1 base and 4 bases, there was a span of 10 bases. CDR3 length: 14 amino acids. In nucleotides, the CDR3 is TGTGCCACCAGCAGAGGGACAGAAACCTATGGCTACACCTTC. Translating it yields CATSRGTETYGYTF. Looking up the rest from reference TRBV15 and TRBJ1-2 gives the full variable domain: DAMVIQNPRYQVTQFGKPVTLSCSQTLNHNVMYWYQQKSSQAPKLLFHYYDKDFNNEADTPDNFQSRRPNTSFCFLDIRSPGLGDTAMYLCATSRGTETYGYTFGSGTRLTVV.

A few counts support this clonotype. The CDR3 DNA reads TGTGCCAGCAAGGATCCCATAGGGCGAGGCTCCTACAATGAGCAGTTCTTC. Amino acid sequence: CASKDPIGRGSYNEQFF. This chain links TRBV12-3 or TRBV12-4 with TRBJ2-1; D is undetermined. With 7 bases removed from V and 0 bases from J, the gap between germline ends came to 19 bases. CDR3 length equals 17 residues.

This clonotype was detected ten times or more. The chain combines TRBV4-3 with TRBJ1-3, with a possible D match to TRBD1 (6 bases). Germline V gene data show CDR1 as LGHNA and CDR2 as YSLEER. The CDR3 contains 18 residues. Trimming took off 4 bases at V and 1 base at J, with 20 bases between the two ends. CDR3 in DNA: TGCGCCAGCAGCCCCGCCGACCGAAGGGGGACTTCTGGAAACACCATATATTTT. As protein: CASSPADRRGTSGNTIYF.